The rows below give T cell receptor beta chains drawn from one sample of a study of blood T cell repertoires in COVID-19. Sequencing used immunoSEQ multiplex PCR; TCRdb keeps in-frame clones, though not all of them. The sample carries about 110,000 clones, 70% to 80% recorded once. The sample comprised peripheral blood. Source of these receptors: a woman aged 60-70 years with acute or convalescent COVID-19. Each CDR3 is given with its conserved first and last residue. A D gene is named only where the DNA matches it firmly. The size of a clone is reported for some rows only, either as once, few or many, or as a class for expanded clones.

J gene	clone size	V gene	D gene	CDR3 protein	CDR3 DNA
TRBJ1-5	-	TRBV28	TRBD1	CASASLGWGQGTQPQHF	TGTGCCAGCGCCTCCCTAGGATGGGGACAGGGGACCCAGCCCCAGCATTTT
TRBJ1-1	-	TRBV2	-	CASSEQGADTEAFF	TGTGCCAGCAGTGAACAGGGTGCCGATACTGAAGCTTTCTTT
TRBJ1-1	-	TRBV4-2	TRBD1	CASSPQGQDTEAFF	TGTGCCAGCAGTCCACAGGGACAGGACACTGAAGCTTTCTTT
TRBJ2-7	-	TRBV4-1	-	CASRRLGLLGYF	TGCGCCAGCCGAAGGTTGGGGCTCTTGGGGTACTTC
TRBJ1-1	-	TRBV11-2	TRBD1	CASSGQGATEAFF	TGTGCCAGCAGCGGACAGGGGGCCACTGAAGCTTTCTTT
TRBJ2-5	many	TRBV2	TRBD1	CASRGTGVGETQYF	TGTGCCAGCAGGGGGACAGGGGTCGGGGAGACCCAGTACTTC
TRBJ1-3	-	TRBV27	-	CASSTGNSGNTIYF	TGTGCCAGCAGTACGGGTAATTCTGGAAACACCATATATTTT
TRBJ1-2	-	TRBV7-8	-	CASSLSIEANYGYTF	TGTGCCAGCAGCTTGAGTATTGAAGCCAACTATGGCTACACCTTC
TRBJ2-7	-	TRBV11-3	-	CASSLNPGAGEQYF	TGTGCCAGCAGCTTAAATCCAGGGGCGGGTGAGCAGTACTTC
TRBJ1-6	-	TRBV6-4	TRBD1	CASSDRGLITNSPLHF	TGTGCCAGCAGTGACAGGGGGCTGATAACAAACTCACCCCTCCACTTT
TRBJ2-5	-	TRBV5-1	-	CASSSVERQETQYF	TGCGCCAGCAGCTCCGTAGAGCGACAAGAGACCCAGTACTTC
TRBJ1-5	-	TRBV7-2	TRBD1	CASSPGGVQPQHF	TGTGCCAGCAGCCCAGGGGGAGTCCAGCCCCAGCATTTT
TRBJ1-4	-	TRBV5-1	TRBD1	CASRKLKPGQGAQFEKLFF	TGCGCCAGCAGGAAATTAAAACCGGGACAGGGGGCTCAATTTGAAAAACTGTTTTTT
TRBJ2-2	few	TRBV12-5	TRBD1	CASGSGWGQGRDTGELFF	TGTGCTAGTGGTAGTGGTTGGGGACAGGGACGGGACACCGGGGAGCTGTTTTTT
TRBJ1-6	-	TRBV5-1	TRBD1	CASSLMDRGSPLHF	TGCGCCAGCAGCTTAATGGACAGGGGCTCACCCCTCCACTTT
TRBJ1-2	-	TRBV7-2	-	CASSPLFTGYGYTF	TGTGCCAGCAGCCCCCTGTTTACCGGGTATGGCTACACCTTC
TRBJ1-5	-	TRBV19	-	CASSAPPGGKGAQHF	TGTGCCAGTAGTGCACCCCCCGGGGGGAAGGGAGCCCAGCATTTT
TRBJ2-2	few	TRBV5-1	-	CASSLAGGRNTGELFF	TGCGCCAGCAGCTTGGCAGGGGGGAGGAACACCGGGGAGCTGTTTTTT
TRBJ2-2	-	TRBV7-3	TRBD1	CASSSQGSTGELFF	TGTGCCAGCAGCTCACAGGGGAGCACCGGGGAGCTGTTTTTT
TRBJ1-3	-	TRBV7-3	-	CASSQTGYPGNTIYF	TGTGCCAGCAGCCAAACAGGGTACCCTGGAAACACCATATATTTT
TRBJ1-5	-	TRBV28	-	CASSFSSRINQPQHF	TGTGCCAGCAGTTTTAGCTCTAGGATCAATCAGCCCCAGCATTTT
TRBJ2-7	few	TRBV2	-	CASRPGPRDKPSYEQYF	TGTGCCAGCAGACCGGGACCCAGGGACAAACCTTCCTACGAGCAGTACTTC
TRBJ1-6	-	TRBV7-2	-	CASSPTRPPLHF	TGTGCCAGCAGCCCTACTCGTCCACCCCTCCACTTT
TRBJ1-6	once	TRBV19	-	CASSRVGIISPLHF	TGTGCCAGTAGTAGAGTCGGGATAATTTCACCCCTCCACTTT
TRBJ1-4	few	TRBV5-1	-	CASSPGQIDEKLFF	TGCGCCAGCAGCCCAGGACAAATAGATGAAAAACTGTTTTTT
TRBJ1-5	-	TRBV19	-	CASSIGQVSNQPQHF	TGTGCCAGTAGTATAGGGCAGGTAAGCAATCAGCCCCAGCATTTT
TRBJ1-1	-	TRBV19	-	CASSLWRGEAFF	TGTGCCAGTAGTCTATGGCGGGGTGAAGCTTTCTTT
TRBJ2-3	-	TRBV9	TRBD2	CASSTGGSRTDTQYF	TGTGCCAGCAGCACCGGGGGGTCCCGCACAGATACGCAGTATTTT
TRBJ1-6	-	TRBV4-1	-	CASSQESTANSPLHF	TGCGCCAGCAGCCAAGAATCGACAGCTAATTCACCCCTCCACTTT
TRBJ1-2	few	TRBV19	TRBD1	CASSRDRPSDYGYTF	TGTGCCAGTAGCCGGGACAGACCCTCTGACTATGGCTACACCTTC
TRBJ1-1	few	TRBV28	-	CASTGGGSVAEAFF	TGTGCCAGTACGGGGGGTGGCTCCGTCGCTGAAGCTTTCTTT
TRBJ2-1	-	TRBV10-1	-	CASSDRAGSYNEQFF	TGCGCCAGCAGTGACAGGGCCGGCTCCTACAATGAGCAGTTCTTC
TRBJ1-1	-	TRBV6-5	TRBD1	CAVCPGQANTEAFF	TGTGCCGTATGTCCGGGACAGGCTAACACTGAAGCTTTCTTT
TRBJ2-3	-	TRBV2	-	CASSLAFGGSSTDTQYF	TGTGCCAGCAGTCTCGCTTTCGGGGGATCTAGCACAGATACGCAGTATTTT
TRBJ1-3	few	TRBV3-1/TRBV3-2	-	CASSGGQGRHTIYF	TGTGCCAGCAGCGGAGGGCAGGGAAGACACACCATATATTTT